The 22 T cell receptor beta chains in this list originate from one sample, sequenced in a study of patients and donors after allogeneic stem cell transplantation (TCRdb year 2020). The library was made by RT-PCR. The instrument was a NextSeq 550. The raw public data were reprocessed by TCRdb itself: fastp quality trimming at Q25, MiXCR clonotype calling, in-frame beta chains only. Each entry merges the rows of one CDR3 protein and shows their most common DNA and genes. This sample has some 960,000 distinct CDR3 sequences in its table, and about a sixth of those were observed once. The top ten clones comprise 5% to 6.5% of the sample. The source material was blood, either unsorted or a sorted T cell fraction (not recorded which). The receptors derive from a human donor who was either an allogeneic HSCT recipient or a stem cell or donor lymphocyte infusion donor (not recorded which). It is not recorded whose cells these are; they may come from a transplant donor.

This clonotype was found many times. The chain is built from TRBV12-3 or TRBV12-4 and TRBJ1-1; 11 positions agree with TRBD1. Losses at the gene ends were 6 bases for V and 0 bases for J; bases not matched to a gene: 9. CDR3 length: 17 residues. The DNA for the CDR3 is TGTGCCAGCAGCCCCCCGGACAGGGGGCAGGTGAACACTGAAGCTTTCTTT. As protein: CASSPPDRGQVNTEAFF.

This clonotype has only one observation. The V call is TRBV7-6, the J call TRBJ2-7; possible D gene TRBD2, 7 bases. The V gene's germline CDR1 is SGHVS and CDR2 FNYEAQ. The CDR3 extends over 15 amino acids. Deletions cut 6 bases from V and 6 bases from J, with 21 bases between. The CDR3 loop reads CASSHGSGTTPEQYF. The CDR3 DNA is TGTGCCAGCAGTCACGGAAGCGGGACAACGCCCGAGCAGTACTTC.

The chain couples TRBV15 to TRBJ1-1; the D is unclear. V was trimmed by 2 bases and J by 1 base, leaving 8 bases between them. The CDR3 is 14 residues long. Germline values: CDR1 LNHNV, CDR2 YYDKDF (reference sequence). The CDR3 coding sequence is TGTGCCACCAGCAGAAGGGCGGCGAACACTGAAGCTTTCTTT. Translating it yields CATSRRAANTEAFF. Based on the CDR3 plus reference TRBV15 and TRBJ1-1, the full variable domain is DAMVIQNPRYQVTQFGKPVTLSCSQTLNHNVMYWYQQKSSQAPKLLFHYYDKDFNNEADTPDNFQSRRPNTSFCFLDIRSPGLGDTAMYLCATSRRAANTEAFFGQGTRLTVV.

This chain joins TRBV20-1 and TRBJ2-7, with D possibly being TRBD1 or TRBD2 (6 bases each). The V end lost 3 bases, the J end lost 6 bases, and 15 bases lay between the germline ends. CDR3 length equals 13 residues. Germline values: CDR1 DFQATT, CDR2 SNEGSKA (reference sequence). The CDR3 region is CSASSGGAREQYF. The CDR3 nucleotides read TGCAGTGCTAGTTCCGGGGGCGCTCGCGAGCAGTACTTC.

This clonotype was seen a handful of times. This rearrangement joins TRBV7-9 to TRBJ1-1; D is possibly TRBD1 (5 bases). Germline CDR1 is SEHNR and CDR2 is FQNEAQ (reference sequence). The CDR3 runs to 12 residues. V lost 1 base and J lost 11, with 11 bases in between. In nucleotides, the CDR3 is TGTGCCAGCAGCTTAGGGGGGATTGGGGCTTTCTTT. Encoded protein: CASSLGGIGAFF.

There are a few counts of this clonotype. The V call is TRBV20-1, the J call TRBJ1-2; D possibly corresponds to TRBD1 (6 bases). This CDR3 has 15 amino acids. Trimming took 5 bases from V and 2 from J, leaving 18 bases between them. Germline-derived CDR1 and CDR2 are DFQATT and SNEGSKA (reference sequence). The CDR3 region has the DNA TGCAGTGCTCCTAACCTCGGGACACTCAACTATGGCTACACCTTC. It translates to CSAPNLGTLNYGYTF.

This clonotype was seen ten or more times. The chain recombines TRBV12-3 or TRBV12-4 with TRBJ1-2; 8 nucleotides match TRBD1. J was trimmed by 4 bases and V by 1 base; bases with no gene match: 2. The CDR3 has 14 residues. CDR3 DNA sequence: TGTGCCAGCAGTTTAGGGACAGGGCTCTATGGCTACACCTTC. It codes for CASSLGTGLYGYTF.

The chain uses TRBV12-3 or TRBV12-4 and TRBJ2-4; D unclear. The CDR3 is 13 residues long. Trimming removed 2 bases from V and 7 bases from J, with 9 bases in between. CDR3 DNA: TGTGCCAGCAGTTTAACCTGGGTGAACATTCAGTACTTC. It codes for CASSLTWVNIQYF.

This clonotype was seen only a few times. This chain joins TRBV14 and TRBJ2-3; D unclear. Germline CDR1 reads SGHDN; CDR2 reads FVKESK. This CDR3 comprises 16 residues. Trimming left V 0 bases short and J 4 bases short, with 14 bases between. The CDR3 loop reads CASSQELRHPSDTQYF. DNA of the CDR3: TGTGCCAGCAGCCAAGAGCTACGACACCCGTCAGATACGCAGTATTTT.

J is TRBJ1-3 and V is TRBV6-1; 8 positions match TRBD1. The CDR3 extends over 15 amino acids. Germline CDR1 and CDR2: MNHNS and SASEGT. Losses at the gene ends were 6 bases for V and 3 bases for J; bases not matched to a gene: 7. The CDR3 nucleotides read TGTGCCAGCAGATCAGGACAGGGCTTTGGAAACACCATATATTTT. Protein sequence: CASRSGQGFGNTIYF.

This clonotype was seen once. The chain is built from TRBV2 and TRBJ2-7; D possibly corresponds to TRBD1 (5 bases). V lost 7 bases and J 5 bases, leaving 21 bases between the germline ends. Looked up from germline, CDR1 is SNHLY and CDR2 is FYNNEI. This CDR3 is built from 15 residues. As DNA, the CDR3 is TGTGCCAGCATCCTCAACGACAGTGGCTTGAACGAGCAGTACTTC. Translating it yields CASILNDSGLNEQYF. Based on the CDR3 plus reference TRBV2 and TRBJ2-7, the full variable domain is EPEVTQTPSHQVTQMGQEVILRCVPISNHLYFYWYRQILGQKVEFLVSFYNNEISEKSEIFDDQFSVERPDGSNFTLKIRSTKLEDSAMYFCASILNDSGLNEQYFGPGTRLTVT.

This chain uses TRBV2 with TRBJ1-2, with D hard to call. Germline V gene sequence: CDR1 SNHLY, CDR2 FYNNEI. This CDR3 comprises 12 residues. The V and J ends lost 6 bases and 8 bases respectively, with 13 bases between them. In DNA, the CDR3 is TGTGCCAGCAGGGTCGGGGTCGGAGGCTACACCTTC. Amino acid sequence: CASRVGVGGYTF.

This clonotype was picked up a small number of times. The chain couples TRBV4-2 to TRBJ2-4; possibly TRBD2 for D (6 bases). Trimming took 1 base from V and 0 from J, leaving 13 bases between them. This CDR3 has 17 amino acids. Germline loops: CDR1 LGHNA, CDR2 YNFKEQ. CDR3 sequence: CASSQASGDIAKNIQYF. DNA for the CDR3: TGTGCCAGCAGCCAAGCCTCGGGAGATATAGCCAAAAACATTCAGTACTTC.

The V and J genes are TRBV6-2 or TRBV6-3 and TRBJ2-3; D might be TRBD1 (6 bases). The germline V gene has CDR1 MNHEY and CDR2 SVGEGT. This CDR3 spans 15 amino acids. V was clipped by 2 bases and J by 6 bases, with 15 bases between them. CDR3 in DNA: TGTGCCAGCAGTTACGGGGGCCCGAACAGGGATACGCAGTATTTT. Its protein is CASSYGGPNRDTQYF.

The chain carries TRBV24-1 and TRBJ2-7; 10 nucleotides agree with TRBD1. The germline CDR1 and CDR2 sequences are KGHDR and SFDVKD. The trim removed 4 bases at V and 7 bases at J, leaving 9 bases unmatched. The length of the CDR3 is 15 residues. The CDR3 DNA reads TGTGCCACCAGTGACGTCGGGACAGGGGTGAAAGAGCAGTACTTC. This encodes CATSDVGTGVKEQYF.

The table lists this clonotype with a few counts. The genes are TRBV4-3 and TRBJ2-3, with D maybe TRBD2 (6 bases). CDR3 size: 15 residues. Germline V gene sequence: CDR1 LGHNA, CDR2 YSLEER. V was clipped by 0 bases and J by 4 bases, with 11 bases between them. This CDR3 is CASSQDGGKSDTQYF. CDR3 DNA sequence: TGCGCCAGCAGCCAAGATGGGGGGAAATCAGATACGCAGTATTTT.

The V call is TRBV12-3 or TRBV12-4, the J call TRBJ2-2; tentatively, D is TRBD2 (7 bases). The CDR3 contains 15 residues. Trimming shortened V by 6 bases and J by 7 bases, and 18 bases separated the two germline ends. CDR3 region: CASRPLGGAGGELFF. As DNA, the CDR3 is TGTGCCAGCAGGCCCTTAGGGGGGGCTGGCGGGGAGCTGTTTTTT.

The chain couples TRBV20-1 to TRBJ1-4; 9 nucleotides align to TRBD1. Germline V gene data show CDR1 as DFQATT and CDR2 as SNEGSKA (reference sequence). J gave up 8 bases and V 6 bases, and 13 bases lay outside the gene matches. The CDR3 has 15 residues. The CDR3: CSASPTGTGREKLFF. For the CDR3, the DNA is TGCAGTGCCTCGCCGACCGGGACAGGGCGAGAAAAACTGTTTTTT.

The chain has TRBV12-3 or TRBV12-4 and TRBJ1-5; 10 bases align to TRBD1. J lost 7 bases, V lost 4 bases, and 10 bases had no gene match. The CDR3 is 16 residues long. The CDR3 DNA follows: TGTGCCAGCAGTTCTCTCCCGACAGGGGGCGCCCAGCCCCAGCATTTT. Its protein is CASSSLPTGGAQPQHF.

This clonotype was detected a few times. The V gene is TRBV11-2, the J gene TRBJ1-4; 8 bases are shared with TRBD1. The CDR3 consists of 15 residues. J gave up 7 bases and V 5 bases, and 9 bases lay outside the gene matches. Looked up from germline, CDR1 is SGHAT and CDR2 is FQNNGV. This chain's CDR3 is CASSPTGTGAEKLFF. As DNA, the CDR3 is TGTGCCAGCAGCCCGACCGGGACAGGAGCTGAAAAACTGTTTTTT.

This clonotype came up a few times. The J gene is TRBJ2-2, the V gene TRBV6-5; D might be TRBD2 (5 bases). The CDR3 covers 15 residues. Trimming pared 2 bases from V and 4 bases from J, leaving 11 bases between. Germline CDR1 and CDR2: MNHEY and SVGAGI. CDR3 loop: CASSYGGSRTGELFF. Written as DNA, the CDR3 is TGTGCCAGCAGTTACGGCGGGTCGCGCACCGGGGAGCTGTTTTTT.

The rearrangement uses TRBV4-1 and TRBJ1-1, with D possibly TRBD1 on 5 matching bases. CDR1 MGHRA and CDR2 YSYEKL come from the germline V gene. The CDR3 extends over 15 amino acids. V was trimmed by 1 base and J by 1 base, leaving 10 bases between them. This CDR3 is CASSQGGGENTEAFF. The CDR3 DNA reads TGCGCCAGCAGCCAAGGGGGCGGGGAGAACACTGAAGCTTTCTTT.